These T cell receptor beta chains were read from a single sample in a study of cytomegalovirus exposure and HLA in healthy donors. Sequencing used immunoSEQ multiplex PCR; TCRdb keeps in-frame clones, though not all of them. The table shows 89,000 or so clones, with 80% to 95% occurring only once. The sequencing sample was made of PBMCs. These receptors were collected from a woman aged 30 to 39 in good health and CMV-seropositive. The CDR3 runs from the conserved cysteine through the conserved F or W. Each record gives: D gene, V gene, J gene, clone size, CDR3 DNA, CDR3 protein. A D gene is named only where the DNA matches it firmly. Rows give clone size only sometimes, using once, few, many, or a class for an expanded clone.

>TRBD1|TRBV10-3|TRBJ2-7|NA
TGTGCCTCTACCCTCCGGGACAGGGGTTACGAGCAGTACTTC
CASTLRDRGYEQYF
>NA|TRBV7-8|TRBJ2-5|NA
TGTGCCAGCAGCCCGAGCGCGGGCATTCGGGAGACCCAGTACTTC
CASSPSAGIRETQYF
>NA|TRBV4-3|TRBJ2-3|NA
TGCGCCAGCAGCCAAGGGACGGGACATGGGACAGATACGCAGTATTTT
CASSQGTGHGTDTQYF
>NA|TRBV4-3|TRBJ2-1|NA
TGCGCCAGCAGCCAGGATCCAGCGGGCCCGCACAATGAGCAGTTCTTC
CASSQDPAGPHNEQFF
>TRBD2|TRBV9|TRBJ2-1|NA
TGTGCCAGCAGCGTAGGGGAGCGGGATTATACCTACAATGAGCAGTTCTTC
CASSVGERDYTYNEQFF
>TRBD1|TRBV18|TRBJ2-7|once
TGTGCCAGCTCACCCCCCCCGGGGGCGACAGGGGTCTACGAGCAGTACTTC
CASSPPPGATGVYEQYF
>NA|TRBV6-5|TRBJ2-3|NA
TGTGCCAGCAGTTCCAGGCCAGCTAGCACAGATACGCAGTATTTT
CASSSRPASTDTQYF
>TRBD1|TRBV7-2|TRBJ1-1|NA
TGTGCCAGCAGCCCCGGGACAGGAGGGAACACTGAAGCTTTCTTT
CASSPGTGGNTEAFF
>NA|TRBV4-3|TRBJ2-6|NA
TGCGCCAGCAGCCAATTGGGAGTCTCTGGGGCCAACGTCCTGACTTTC
CASSQLGVSGANVLTF
>TRBD2|TRBV15|TRBJ2-5|NA
TGTGCCACCAGCAGAGATGGTAGCGGGAGGGCCGGGGAGACCCAGTACTTC
CATSRDGSGRAGETQYF
>NA|TRBV5-1|TRBJ2-5|once
TGCGCCAGCAGCTCTTACAGCTCAGGAGGCGAGACCCAGTACTTC
CASSSYSSGGETQYF
>TRBD1|TRBV6-4|TRBJ2-7|NA
TGTGCCAGCAGTCCTCTTGCGGGACAGGGTGGCGAGCAGTACTTC
CASSPLAGQGGEQYF
>TRBD2|TRBV7-2|TRBJ2-7|NA
TGTGCCAGCAGCCCTAGCGGGACGAACACCTACGAGCAGTACTTC
CASSPSGTNTYEQYF
>NA|TRBV7-2|TRBJ2-3|NA
TGTGCCAGCAGCTTTAGGCGGGATAGCACAGATACGCAGTATTTT
CASSFRRDSTDTQYF
>NA|TRBV5-5|TRBJ2-2|NA
TGTGCCAGCAGCTTAGGTGGACTGCACACCGGGGAGCTGTTTTTT
CASSLGGLHTGELFF
>NA|TRBV28|TRBJ1-2|NA
TGTGCCAGCAACCAGCGGGGGGATGGCTACACCTTC
CASNQRGDGYTF
>NA|TRBV27|TRBJ1-2|NA
TGTGCCAGCAGTTTCGGGGTTTCCTATGGCTACACCTTC
CASSFGVSYGYTF
>NA|TRBV2|TRBJ1-1|NA
TGTGCCAGCACGGTTGTAGGGGTCCTCATGAACACTGAAGCTTTCTTT
CASTVVGVLMNTEAFF